This T cell receptor beta chain was identified during a study of T-cell memory formation after mild COVID-19. Study observations and caveats: The study found contracting CD4+ clones mainly in CM and EM and contracting CD8+ clones in EMRA. Later expanders leaned CD4+, whereas day 15 to 85 contracting clones were balanced CD4/CD8.

After 5'RACE with constant-segment primers, TCR alpha and TCR beta cDNA libraries carrying sample barcodes and UMIs were obtained. Using its own MiXCR run on the 5' RACE reads, TCRdb lists one record per CDR3 protein. The top ten hold 3.5% of the sample, which has 200,000 to 250,000 distinct CDR3 sequences, 9.5% seen once. Comment on this clonotype: Its antigen is not known.

This CDR3 has 12 amino acids. V lost 7 bases, J lost 8 bases, and 11 bases lay in between. The V gene's germline CDR1 is MDHEN and CDR2 SYDVKM. Sequenced sample: PBMCs or a T cell subset sorted from them (not recorded which). The chain links TRBV28 to TRBJ1-4, with no clear D. This clonotype originated in a man aged 18 to 29 who had mild COVID-19 (a few samples of this study predate the infection). Cell type and time point are not known. The CDR3 protein is CASISSGEKLFF. The CDR3 coding sequence is TGTGCCAGCATCTCGTCCGGCGAAAAACTGTTTTTT. The full variable domain, completed using reference TRBV28 and TRBJ1-4, is DVKVTQSSRYLVKRTGEKVFLECVQDMDHENMFWYRQDPGLGLRLIYFSYDVKMKEKGDIPEGYSVSREKKERFSLILESASTNQTSMYLCASISSGEKLFFGSGTQLSVL.